Listed below are T cell receptor beta chains from one sample, sequenced in a study of OX40 agonist ivuxolimab in advanced cancers. Profiled with immunoSEQ multiplex PCR; TCRdb holds only in-frame clones, not every one. This sample has about 84,000 clones, with 90% to 95% found just once. Sequenced here: CD4+ or CD8+ T cells sorted from blood, sampled in a trial of the OX40 agonist ivuxolimab. Receptors originate from an adult with an advanced solid tumor such as melanoma, head and neck, liver or kidney cancer. Each CDR3 is given with its conserved first and last residue. Each record gives: D gene, V gene, clone size, J gene, CDR3 protein, CDR3 DNA. The D gene is left open where the match is weak. Where a row states a size, it is once, few, many or the class of an expanded clone; other rows omit it.

>.|TRBV29-1|.|TRBJ2-7
CSVLRVDSYEQYF
TGCAGCGTTCTCAGGGTAGATTCCTACGAGCAGTACTTC
>.|TRBV6-5|.|TRBJ2-1
CASSPRLGTGNEQFF
TGTGCCAGCAGTCCCCGACTAGGCACGGGCAATGAGCAGTTCTTC
>TRBD1|TRBV5-4|.|TRBJ1-3
CASSTPRTGGGNTIYF
TGTGCCAGCAGCACACCCCGGACAGGGGGAGGAAACACCATATATTTT
>.|TRBV19|.|TRBJ2-3
CASSNGATQLMDTQYF
TGTGCCAGTTCGAATGGAGCCACCCAACTCATGGATACGCAGTATTTT
>.|TRBV7-2|.|TRBJ1-1
CASSLGETEAFF
TGTGCCAGCAGCTTGGGGGAGACTGAAGCTTTCTTT
>.|TRBV13|.|TRBJ1-2
CASSSEGRIYGYTF
TGTGCCAGCAGCAGTGAGGGACGGATATATGGCTACACCTTC
>.|TRBV10-3|.|TRBJ2-3
CAISVDRTDTQYF
TGTGCCATCAGTGTCGACAGGACAGATACGCAGTATTTT
>TRBD1|TRBV28|.|TRBJ2-7
CASSLGTGMSEQYF
TGTGCCAGCAGTTTAGGGACAGGGATGAGCGAGCAGTACTTC
>.|TRBV29-1|.|TRBJ1-2
CSVEDLIGLLTYGYTF
TGCAGCGTTGAAGATCTTATAGGCCTGCTTACTTATGGCTACACCTTC
>.|TRBV6-7|.|TRBJ2-7
CASSLNRGEMASYEQYF
TGTGCCAGCAGTTTGAACAGAGGCGAGATGGCCTCCTACGAGCAGTACTTC
>.|TRBV29-1|.|TRBJ1-2
CSVRDVYGYTF
TGCAGCGTCCGCGACGTCTATGGCTACACCTTC
>.|TRBV25-1|.|TRBJ2-1
CASSLQTSGNEQFF
TGTGCCAGCAGTCTTCAAACTAGTGGCAATGAGCAGTTCTTC
>.|TRBV7-9|.|TRBJ1-2
CASSSTWDRANYGYTF
TGTGCCAGCAGCTCAACTTGGGACCGAGCTAACTATGGCTACACCTTC
>.|TRBV28|.|TRBJ1-5
CASSSLTPTGRVQPQHF
TGTGCCAGCAGTTCCCTGACGCCAACAGGGAGGGTTCAGCCCCAGCATTTT
>TRBD2|TRBV9|.|TRBJ2-7
CASSVSGAGGHYEQYF
TGTGCCAGCAGCGTGAGTGGAGCGGGAGGCCACTACGAGCAGTACTTC
>TRBD1|TRBV13|.|TRBJ2-5
CASSRRDSQETQYF
TGTGCCAGCAGCCGCAGGGACAGTCAAGAGACCCAGTACTTC
>TRBD1|TRBV4-3|.|TRBJ2-2
CASSQDQGATRELFF
TGCGCCAGCAGCCAAGATCAGGGGGCCACGCGGGAGCTGTTTTTT
>.|TRBV19|.|TRBJ1-5
CASYPGSNQPQHF
TGTGCCAGTTACCCTGGTAGCAATCAGCCCCAGCATTTT
>.|TRBV11-3|.|TRBJ2-1
CASSSTILNEQFF
TGTGCCAGCAGCTCAACCATTCTGAACGAGCAGTTCTTC
>.|TRBV7-9|.|TRBJ2-7
CASSAMGASGVYEQYF
TGTGCCAGCAGCGCGATGGGGGCTAGCGGAGTCTACGAGCAGTACTTC
>.|TRBV30|.|TRBJ1-5
CAWSKSRLSNQPQHF
TGTGCCTGGAGTAAAAGCAGGTTAAGCAATCAGCCCCAGCATTTT
>.|TRBV11-2|.|TRBJ1-1
CASSLEEGAEAFF
TGTGCCAGCAGCTTAGAGGAGGGGGCTGAAGCTTTCTTT
>.|TRBV4-3|.|TRBJ2-7
CASSQASGAGAYEQYF
TGCGCCAGCAGCCAAGCCTCCGGGGCAGGGGCCTACGAGCAGTACTTC
>.|TRBV9|once|TRBJ1-2
CASSVGHRDGYTF
TGTGCCAGCAGCGTAGGTCATCGGGATGGCTACACCTTC
>.|TRBV6-6|.|TRBJ2-3
CASRFTDTQYF
TGTGCCAGCAGGTTCACAGATACGCAGTATTTT
>TRBD2|TRBV2|.|TRBJ2-1
CARGLAGKQGEQFF
TGTGCCAGGGGACTAGCGGGGAAGCAGGGTGAGCAGTTCTTC
>TRBD2|TRBV6-4|.|TRBJ2-7
CASSDRLAGGLIYEQYF
TGTGCCAGCAGTGACCGACTAGCGGGAGGTCTCATTTACGAGCAGTACTTC
>TRBD1|TRBV27|.|TRBJ2-7
CASSYGTGAYEQYF
TGTGCCAGCAGTTACGGGACAGGGGCCTACGAGCAGTACTTC
>.|TRBV27|.|TRBJ1-4
CASKVGEKLFF
TGTGCCAGCAAGGTGGGAGAAAAACTGTTTTTT
>.|TRBV7-2|.|TRBJ2-7
CASSPTRASSYEQYF
TGTGCCAGCAGCCCGACTAGGGCTAGCTCCTACGAGCAGTACTTC
>.|TRBV2|.|TRBJ2-4
CASSRTELAKNIQYF
TGTGCCAGCAGTCGGACAGAGCTAGCCAAAAACATTCAGTACTTC
>TRBD1|TRBV19|.|TRBJ2-7
CASSIDRDRYYEQYF
TGTGCCAGTAGTATAGACCGGGACAGGTACTACGAGCAGTACTTC
>.|TRBV15|.|TRBJ1-5
CATSSDGGLVQPQHF
TGTGCCACCAGTTCCGATGGGGGATTGGTTCAGCCCCAGCATTTT
>.|TRBV6-1|.|TRBJ1-2
CASSEAPSFYGYTF
TGTGCCAGCAGTGAAGCCCCCAGCTTCTATGGCTACACCTTC
>.|TRBV11-2|.|TRBJ2-1
CASSLDRPSSTYNEQFF
TGTGCCAGCAGCTTAGATCGGCCTAGCTCTACCTACAATGAGCAGTTCTTC
>TRBD2|TRBV9|.|TRBJ2-1
CASSRLAHEQFF
TGTGCCAGCAGTCGACTAGCCCATGAGCAGTTCTTC
>.|TRBV7-2|.|TRBJ2-7
CASSSKAYEQYF
TGTGCCAGCAGCTCCAAGGCCTACGAGCAGTACTTC
>TRBD2|TRBV6-6|.|TRBJ2-7
CASSPGTSTYEQYF
TGTGCCAGCAGTCCCGGGACTAGCACCTACGAGCAGTACTTC
>TRBD1|TRBV15|.|TRBJ1-5
CATSRDSNTGDSNQPQHF
TGTGCCACCAGCAGAGACAGCAACACAGGGGATAGCAATCAGCCCCAGCATTTT
>.|TRBV2|.|TRBJ1-1
CAREEGMNTEAFF
TGTGCCAGAGAGGAGGGGATGAACACTGAAGCTTTCTTT
>.|TRBV5-4|.|TRBJ1-1
CASSVTTNTEAFF
TGTGCCAGCAGCGTCACAACGAACACTGAAGCTTTCTTT
>.|TRBV5-6|.|TRBJ1-5
CASSRGTFLSQPQHF
TGTGCCAGCAGCCGCGGGACATTCTTGAGTCAGCCCCAGCATTTT
>TRBD2|TRBV27|.|TRBJ2-7
CASSPGTSGRNEQYF
TGTGCCAGCAGTCCCGGGACTAGCGGGAGAAACGAGCAGTACTTC
>.|TRBV6-1|.|TRBJ2-7
CASSLGTSYEQYF
TGTGCCAGCAGCCTAGGGACCTCCTACGAGCAGTACTTC
>TRBD2|TRBV7-2|.|TRBJ2-3
CASSHTGLAADTQYF
TGTGCCAGCAGCCATACAGGACTAGCGGCAGATACGCAGTATTTT